Sequencing of this T cell receptor beta chain was carried out in a study of T cells after yellow fever vaccination. Findings of the study overall: Compared with primary, the secondary response was weaker and peaked at day 5, not 15.

TCRdb recomputed calls from the 5' RACE reads with MiXCR, one row per CDR3 protein. This table holds about 300,000 distinct CDR3 sequences, 6.8% found once. This clonotype was detected ten times or more. The antigen is undetermined. CDR3 length equals 13 residues. The V gene's germline CDR1 is LGHNA and CDR2 YSLEER. V shed 0 bases and J shed 10 bases, with 12 bases lying between them. Sequencing used PBMCs, obtained 35 to 50 days after the first yellow fever vaccination. The clonotype was recovered from a man aged 18 to 30 who received the YFV17D yellow fever vaccine. This chain uses TRBV4-3 with TRBJ1-1; a possible D gene is TRBD1 (5 bases). In nucleotides, the CDR3 is TGCGCCAGCAGCCAAGAGGTGCGGGGGATAGCTTTCTTT. Its translation: CASSQEVRGIAFF.